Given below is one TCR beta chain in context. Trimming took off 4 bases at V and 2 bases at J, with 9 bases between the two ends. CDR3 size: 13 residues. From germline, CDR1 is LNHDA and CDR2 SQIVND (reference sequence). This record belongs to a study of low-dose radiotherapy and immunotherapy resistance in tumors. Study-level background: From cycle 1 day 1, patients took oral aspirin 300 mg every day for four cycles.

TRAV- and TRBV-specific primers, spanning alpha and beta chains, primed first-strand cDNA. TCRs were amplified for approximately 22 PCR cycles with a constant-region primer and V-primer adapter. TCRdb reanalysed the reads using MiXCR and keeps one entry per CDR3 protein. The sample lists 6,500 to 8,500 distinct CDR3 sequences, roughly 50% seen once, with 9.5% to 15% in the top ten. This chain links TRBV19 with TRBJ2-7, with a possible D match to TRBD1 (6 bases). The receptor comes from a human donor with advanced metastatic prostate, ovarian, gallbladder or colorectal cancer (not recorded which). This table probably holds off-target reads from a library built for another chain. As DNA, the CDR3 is TGTGCCAGTAGTACGTCAGGGGCCTACGAGCAGTACTTC. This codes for CASSTSGAYEQYF. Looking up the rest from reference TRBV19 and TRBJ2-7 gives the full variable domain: DGGITQSPKYLFRKEGQNVTLSCEQNLNHDAMYWYRQDPGQGLRLIYYSQIVNDFQKGDIAEGYSVSREKKESFPLTVTSAQKNPTAFYLCASSTSGAYEQYFGPGTRLTVT.